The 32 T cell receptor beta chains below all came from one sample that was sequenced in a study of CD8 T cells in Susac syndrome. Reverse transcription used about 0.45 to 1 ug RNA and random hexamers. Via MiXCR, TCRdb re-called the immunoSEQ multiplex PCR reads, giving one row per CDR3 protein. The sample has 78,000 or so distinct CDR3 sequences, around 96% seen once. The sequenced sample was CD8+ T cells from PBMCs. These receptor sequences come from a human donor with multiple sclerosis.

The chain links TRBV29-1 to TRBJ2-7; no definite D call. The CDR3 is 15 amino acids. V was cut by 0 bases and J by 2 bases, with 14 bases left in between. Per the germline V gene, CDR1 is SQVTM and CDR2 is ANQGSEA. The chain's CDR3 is CSVEDGAGRTYEQYF. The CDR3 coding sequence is TGCAGCGTTGAAGATGGAGCTGGCCGTACCTACGAGCAGTACTTC.

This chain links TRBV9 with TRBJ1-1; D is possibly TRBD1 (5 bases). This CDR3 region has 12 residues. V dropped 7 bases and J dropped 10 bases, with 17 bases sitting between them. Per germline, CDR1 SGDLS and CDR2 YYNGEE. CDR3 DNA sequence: TGTGCCAGCGGGTCTCAGGGCTTGGCAGCTTTCTTT. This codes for CASGSQGLAAFF. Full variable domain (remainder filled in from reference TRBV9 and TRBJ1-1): DSGVTQTPKHLITATGQRVTLRCSPRSGDLSVYWYQQSLDQGLQFLIQYYNGEERAKGNILERFSAQQFPDLHSELNLSSLELGDSALYFCASGSQGLAAFFGQGTRLTVV.

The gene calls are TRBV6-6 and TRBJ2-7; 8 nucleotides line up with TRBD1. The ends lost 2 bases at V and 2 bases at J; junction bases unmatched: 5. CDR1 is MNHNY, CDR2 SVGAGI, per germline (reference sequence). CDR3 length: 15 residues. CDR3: CASSYATGETYEQYF. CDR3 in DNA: TGTGCCAGCAGTTACGCGACAGGGGAAACCTACGAGCAGTACTTC.

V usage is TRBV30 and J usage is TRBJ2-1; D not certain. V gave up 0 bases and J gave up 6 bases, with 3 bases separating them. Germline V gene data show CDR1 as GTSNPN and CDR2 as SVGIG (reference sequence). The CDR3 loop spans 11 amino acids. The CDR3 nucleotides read TGTGCCTGGAGTGTGGGCAATGAGCAGTTCTTC. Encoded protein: CAWSVGNEQFF.

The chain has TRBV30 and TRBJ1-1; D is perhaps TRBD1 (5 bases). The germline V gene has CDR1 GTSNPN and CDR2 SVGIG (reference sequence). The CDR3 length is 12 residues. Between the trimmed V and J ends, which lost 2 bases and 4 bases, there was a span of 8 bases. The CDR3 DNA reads TGTGCCTGGAGTTCAGGGAGCACTGAAGCTTTCTTT. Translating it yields CAWSSGSTEAFF.

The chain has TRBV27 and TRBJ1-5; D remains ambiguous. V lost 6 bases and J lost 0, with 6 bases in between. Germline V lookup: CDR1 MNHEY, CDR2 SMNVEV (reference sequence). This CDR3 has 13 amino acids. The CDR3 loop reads CASRTNSNQPQHF. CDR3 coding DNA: TGTGCCAGCAGGACAAATAGCAATCAGCCCCAGCATTTT.

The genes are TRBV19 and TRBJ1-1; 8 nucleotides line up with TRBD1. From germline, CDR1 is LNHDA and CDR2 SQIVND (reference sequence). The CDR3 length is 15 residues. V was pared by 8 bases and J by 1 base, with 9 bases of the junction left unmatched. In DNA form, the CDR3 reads TGTGCCAGTTACCACTCAGGGGGCAGGAACACTGAAGCTTTCTTT. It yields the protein CASYHSGGRNTEAFF.

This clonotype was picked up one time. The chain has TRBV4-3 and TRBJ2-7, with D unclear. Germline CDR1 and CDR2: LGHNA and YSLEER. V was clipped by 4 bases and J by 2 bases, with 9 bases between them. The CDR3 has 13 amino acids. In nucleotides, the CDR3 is TGCGCCAGCAGCCCGACTGAAACCTACGAGCAGTACTTC. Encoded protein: CASSPTETYEQYF.

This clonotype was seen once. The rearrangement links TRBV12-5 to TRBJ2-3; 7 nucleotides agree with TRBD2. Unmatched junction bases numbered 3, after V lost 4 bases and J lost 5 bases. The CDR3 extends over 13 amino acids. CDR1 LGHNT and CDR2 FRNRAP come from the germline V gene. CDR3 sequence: CASGSRGGDTQYF. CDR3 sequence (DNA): TGTGCTAGTGGTTCACGCGGGGGAGATACGCAGTATTTT.

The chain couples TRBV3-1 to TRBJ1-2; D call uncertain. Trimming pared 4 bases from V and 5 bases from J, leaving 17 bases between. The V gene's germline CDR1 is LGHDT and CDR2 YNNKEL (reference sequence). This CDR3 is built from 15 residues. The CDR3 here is CASSRRAPGGYGYTF. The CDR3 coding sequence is TGTGCCAGCAGCCGCCGGGCTCCCGGTGGGTATGGCTACACCTTC. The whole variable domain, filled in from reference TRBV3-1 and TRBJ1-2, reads DTAVSQTPKYLVTQMGNDKSIKCEQNLGHDTMYWYKQDSKKFLKIMFSYNNKELIINETVPNRFSPKSPDKAHLNLHINSLELGDSAVYFCASSRRAPGGYGYTFGSGTRLTVV.

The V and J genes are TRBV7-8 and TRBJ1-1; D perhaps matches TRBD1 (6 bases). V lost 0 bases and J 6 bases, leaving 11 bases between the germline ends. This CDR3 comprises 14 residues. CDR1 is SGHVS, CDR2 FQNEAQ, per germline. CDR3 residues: CASSLAGGGAEAFF. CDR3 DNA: TGTGCCAGCAGCTTAGCGGGGGGCGGCGCTGAAGCTTTCTTT.

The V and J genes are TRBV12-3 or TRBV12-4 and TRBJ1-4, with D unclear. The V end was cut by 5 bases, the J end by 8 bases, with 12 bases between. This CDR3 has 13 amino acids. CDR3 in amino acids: CASSPTQKEKLFF. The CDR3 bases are TGTGCCAGCAGTCCCACCCAGAAAGAAAAACTGTTTTTT.

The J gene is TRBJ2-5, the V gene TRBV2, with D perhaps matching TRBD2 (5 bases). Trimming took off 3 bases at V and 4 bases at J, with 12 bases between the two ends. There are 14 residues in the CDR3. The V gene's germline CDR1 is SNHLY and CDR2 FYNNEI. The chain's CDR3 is CASSEGEPRETQYF. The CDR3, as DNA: TGTGCCAGCAGTGAGGGAGAGCCGAGAGAGACCCAGTACTTC.

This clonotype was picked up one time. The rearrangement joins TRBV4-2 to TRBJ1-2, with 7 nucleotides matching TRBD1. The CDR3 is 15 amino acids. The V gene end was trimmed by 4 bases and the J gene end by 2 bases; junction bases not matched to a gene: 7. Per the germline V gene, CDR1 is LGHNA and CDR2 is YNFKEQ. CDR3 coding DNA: TGTGCCAGCAGCCCTCGACAGGGACGAAACTATGGCTACACCTTC. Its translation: CASSPRQGRNYGYTF.

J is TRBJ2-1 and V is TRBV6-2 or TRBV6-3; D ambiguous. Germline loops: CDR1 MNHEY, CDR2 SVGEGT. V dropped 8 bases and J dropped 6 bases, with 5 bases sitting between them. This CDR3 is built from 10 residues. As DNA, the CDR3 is TGTGCCAGCGCCTCCAATGAGCAGTTCTTC. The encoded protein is CASASNEQFF.

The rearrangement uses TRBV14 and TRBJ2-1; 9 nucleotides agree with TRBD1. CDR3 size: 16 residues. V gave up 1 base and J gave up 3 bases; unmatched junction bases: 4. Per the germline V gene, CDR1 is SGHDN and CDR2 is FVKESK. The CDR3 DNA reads TGTGCCAGCAGCCAAGGACAGGGGGTTTTCTACAATGAGCAGTTCTTC. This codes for CASSQGQGVFYNEQFF.

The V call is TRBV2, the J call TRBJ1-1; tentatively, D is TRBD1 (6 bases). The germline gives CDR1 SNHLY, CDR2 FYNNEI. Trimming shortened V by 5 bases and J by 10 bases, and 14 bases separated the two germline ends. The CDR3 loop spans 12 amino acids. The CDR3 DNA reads TGTGCCAGCAGTCAGGGGCCCACGATAGCTTTCTTT. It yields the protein CASSQGPTIAFF. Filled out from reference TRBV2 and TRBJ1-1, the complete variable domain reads EPEVTQTPSHQVTQMGQEVILRCVPISNHLYFYWYRQILGQKVEFLVSFYNNEISEKSEIFDDQFSVERPDGSNFTLKIRSTKLEDSAMYFCASSQGPTIAFFGQGTRLTVV.

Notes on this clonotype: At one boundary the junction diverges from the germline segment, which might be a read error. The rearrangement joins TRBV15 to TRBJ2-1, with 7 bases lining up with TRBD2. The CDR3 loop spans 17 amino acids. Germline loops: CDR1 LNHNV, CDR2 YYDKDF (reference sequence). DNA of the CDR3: TGTGCCACCACCAATAATGCAGGCGGGAGCTCCCACAATGAGCAGTTCTTC. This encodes CATTNNAGGSSHNEQFF.

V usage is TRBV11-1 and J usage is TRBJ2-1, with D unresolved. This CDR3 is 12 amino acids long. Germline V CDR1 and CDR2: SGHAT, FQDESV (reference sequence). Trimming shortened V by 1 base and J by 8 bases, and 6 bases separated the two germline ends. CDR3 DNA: TGTGCCAGCAGCTTAGTTCGGGATGAGCAGTTCTTC. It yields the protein CASSLVRDEQFF. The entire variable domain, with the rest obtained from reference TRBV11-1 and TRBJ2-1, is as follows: EAEVAQSPRYKITEKSQAVAFWCDPISGHATLYWYRQILGQGPELLVQFQDESVVDDSQLPKDRFSAERLKGVDSTLKIQPAELGDSAMYLCASSLVRDEQFFGPGTRLTVL.

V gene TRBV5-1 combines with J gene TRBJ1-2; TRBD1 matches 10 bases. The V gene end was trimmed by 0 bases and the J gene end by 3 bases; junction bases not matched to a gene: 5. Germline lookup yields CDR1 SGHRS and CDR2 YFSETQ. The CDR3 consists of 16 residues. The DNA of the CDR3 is TGCGCCAGCAGCTTGGGCCGGGACAGGGGCGACTATGGCTACACCTTC. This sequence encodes CASSLGRDRGDYGYTF.

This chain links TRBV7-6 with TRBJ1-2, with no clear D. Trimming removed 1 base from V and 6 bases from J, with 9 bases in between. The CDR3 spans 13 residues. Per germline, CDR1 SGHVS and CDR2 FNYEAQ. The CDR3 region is CASSLGPADGYTF. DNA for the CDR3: TGTGCCAGCAGCTTAGGACCCGCGGATGGCTACACCTTC. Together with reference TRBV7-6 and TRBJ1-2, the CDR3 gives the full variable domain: GAGVSQSPRYKVTKRGQDVALRCDPISGHVSLYWYRQALGQGPEFLTYFNYEAQQDKSGLPNDRFSAERPEGSISTLTIQRTEQRDSAMYRCASSLGPADGYTFGSGTRLTVV.

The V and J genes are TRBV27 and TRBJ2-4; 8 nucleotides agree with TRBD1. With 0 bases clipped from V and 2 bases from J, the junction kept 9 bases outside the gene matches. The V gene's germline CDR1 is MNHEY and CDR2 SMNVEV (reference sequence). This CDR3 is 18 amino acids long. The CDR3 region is CASSLSQGQDLPKNIQYF. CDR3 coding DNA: TGTGCCAGCAGTTTATCTCAGGGACAGGACCTTCCCAAAAACATTCAGTACTTC.

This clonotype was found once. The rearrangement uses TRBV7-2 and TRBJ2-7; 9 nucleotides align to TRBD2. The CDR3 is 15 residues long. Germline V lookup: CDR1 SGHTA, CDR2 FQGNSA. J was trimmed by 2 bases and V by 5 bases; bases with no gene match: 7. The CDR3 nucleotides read TGTGCCAGCAGCCCACTAGCGGGTATAGCCTACGAGCAGTACTTC. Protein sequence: CASSPLAGIAYEQYF.

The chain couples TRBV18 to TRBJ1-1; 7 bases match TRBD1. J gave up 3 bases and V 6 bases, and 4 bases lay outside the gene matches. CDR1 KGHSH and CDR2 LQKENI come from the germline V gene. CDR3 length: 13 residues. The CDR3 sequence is CASSPTGDTEAFF. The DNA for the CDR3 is TGTGCCAGCTCTCCTACAGGGGACACTGAAGCTTTCTTT.

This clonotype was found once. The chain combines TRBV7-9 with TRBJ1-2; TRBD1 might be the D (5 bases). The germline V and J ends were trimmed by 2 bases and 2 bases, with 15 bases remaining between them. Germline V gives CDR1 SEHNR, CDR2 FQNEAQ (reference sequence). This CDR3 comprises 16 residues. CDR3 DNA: TGTGCCAGCAGCTTATTCACGGGACTTATAAACTATGGCTACACCTTC. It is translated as CASSLFTGLINYGYTF.

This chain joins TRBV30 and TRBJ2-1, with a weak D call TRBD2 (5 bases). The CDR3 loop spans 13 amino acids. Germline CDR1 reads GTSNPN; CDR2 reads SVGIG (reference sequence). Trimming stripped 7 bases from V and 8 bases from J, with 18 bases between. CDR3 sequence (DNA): TGTGCCTCCGAATTCCCCTCGCGGGATGAGCAGTTCTTC. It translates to CASEFPSRDEQFF.

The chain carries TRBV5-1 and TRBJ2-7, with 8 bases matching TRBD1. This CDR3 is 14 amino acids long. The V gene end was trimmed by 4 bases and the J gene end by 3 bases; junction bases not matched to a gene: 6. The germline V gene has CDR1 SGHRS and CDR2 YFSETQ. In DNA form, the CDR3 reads TGCGCCAGCAGCCCCGGGACAGGAGACTACGAGCAGTACTTC. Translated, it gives CASSPGTGDYEQYF.

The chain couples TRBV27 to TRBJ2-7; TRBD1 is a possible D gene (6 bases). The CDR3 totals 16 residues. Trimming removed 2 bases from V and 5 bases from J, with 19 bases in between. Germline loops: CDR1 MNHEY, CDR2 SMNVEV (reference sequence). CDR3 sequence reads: CASSLGPRTAIHEQYF. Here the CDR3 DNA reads TGTGCCAGCAGTTTAGGTCCTAGGACAGCGATCCACGAGCAGTACTTC.

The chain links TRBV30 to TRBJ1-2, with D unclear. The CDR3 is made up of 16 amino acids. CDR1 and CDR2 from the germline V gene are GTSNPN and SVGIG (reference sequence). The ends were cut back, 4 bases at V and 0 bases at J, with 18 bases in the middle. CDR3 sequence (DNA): TGTGCCTGGACCGATATGGCCAGGCGGGCTAACTATGGCTACACCTTC. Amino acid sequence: CAWTDMARRANYGYTF.

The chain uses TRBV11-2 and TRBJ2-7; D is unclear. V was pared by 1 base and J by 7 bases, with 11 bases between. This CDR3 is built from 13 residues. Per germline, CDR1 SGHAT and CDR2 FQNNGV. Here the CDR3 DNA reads TGTGCCAGCAGCTTAGGGGTTCTGAGGGAGCAGTACTTC. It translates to CASSLGVLREQYF.

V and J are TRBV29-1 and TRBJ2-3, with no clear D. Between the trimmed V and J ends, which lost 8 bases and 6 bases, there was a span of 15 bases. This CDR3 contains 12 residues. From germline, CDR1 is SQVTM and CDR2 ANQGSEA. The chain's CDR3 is CSTIAPDDTQYF. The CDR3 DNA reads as TGCAGCACGATAGCCCCCGACGATACGCAGTATTTT.

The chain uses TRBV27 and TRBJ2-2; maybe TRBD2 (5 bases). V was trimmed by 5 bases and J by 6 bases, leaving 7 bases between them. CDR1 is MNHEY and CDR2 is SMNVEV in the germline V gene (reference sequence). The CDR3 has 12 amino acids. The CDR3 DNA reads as TGTGCCAGCAGTGGGAGTCCCGGGGAGCTGTTTTTT. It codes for CASSGSPGELFF.